This TCR beta chain was sequenced during a study of CD8+ T cells in alopecia areata. Turning to the study itself: Treated patients took oral tofacitinib at 5 to 10 mg twice daily. The study gave tofacitinib for 6 to 18 months, then 6 months off drug.

The treatment was: oral pan-JAK inhibitor, 5-10 mg twice daily. Obtained from alopecia areata patients were lesional scalp punch biopsies along with peripheral blood. cDNA serving as the sequencing template came from extracted, reverse transcribed RNA. Method: immunoSEQ multiplex PCR; TCRdb's copy keeps in-frame clones and lacks some. The sample includes around 170,000 clones, about 47% seen only once; the top ten take around 9.1%. The CDR3 loop spans 16 amino acids. Germline V gene lookup returns CDR1 MGHRA and CDR2 YSYEKL. Losses at the gene ends were 2 bases for V and 7 bases for J; bases not matched to a gene: 6.

The sample in question was CD8+ T cells sorted from blood, obtained between weeks 51 and 54, from a patient treated with tofacitinib. The chain recombines TRBV4-1 with TRBJ1-4; 11 positions match TRBD1. This receptor was identified in a human donor with alopecia areata. The DNA of the CDR3 is TGCGCCAGCAGCCAAAATGGGGGGACAGGGGGTGAAAAACTGTTTTTT. Its translation is CASSQNGGTGGEKLFF.